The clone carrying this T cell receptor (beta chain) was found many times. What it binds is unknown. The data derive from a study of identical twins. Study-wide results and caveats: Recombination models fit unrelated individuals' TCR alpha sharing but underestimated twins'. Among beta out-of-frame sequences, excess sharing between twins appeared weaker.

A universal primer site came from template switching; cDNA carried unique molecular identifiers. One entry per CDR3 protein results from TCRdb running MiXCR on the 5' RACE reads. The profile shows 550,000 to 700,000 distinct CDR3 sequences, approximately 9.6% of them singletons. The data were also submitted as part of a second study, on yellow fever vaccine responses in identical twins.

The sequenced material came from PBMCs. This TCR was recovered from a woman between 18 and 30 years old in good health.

Here the CDR3 reads CASSLAGNSYNEQFF. The CDR3 nucleotides read TGCGCCAGCAGCTTAGCAGGAAACTCCTACAATGAGCAGTTCTTC. V is TRBV5-1 and J is TRBJ2-1; D is unresolved. Germline-derived CDR1 and CDR2 are SGHRS and YFSETQ. The CDR3 extends over 15 amino acids. Trimming cost V 2 bases and J 0 bases, with 9 bases left between them.